This TCR beta chain was observed in a study of blood T cells in healthy people across ages. Study findings and constraints: Age showed a roughly linear inverse relationship with TCR beta diversity per million T cells.

Points on this clonotype: The antigen is undetermined.

CDR3 size: 15 residues. V dropped 3 bases and J dropped 11; count of bases not matched to a gene: 13. The V gene's germline CDR1 is DFQATT and CDR2 SNEGSKA (reference sequence). With a J-beta primer mix and a sample-barcoded 5' primer, a second PCR ran 7 to 11 cycles. TCRdb ran MiXCR on the 5' RACE reads and lists one entry per CDR3 protein. The sample shows about 1.1 million distinct CDR3 sequences, under 40% of them seen only once. This clonotype was sampled from a man aged 18 to 35 in good health. The chain carries TRBV20-1 and TRBJ2-5; 12 positions agree with TRBD2. Source material: blood. The CDR3 reads CSARPLAGGLNEQYF. CDR3 nucleotides: TGCAGTGCTAGGCCCCTAGCGGGGGGGCTTAATGAGCAGTACTTC.